One sample yielded the 23 T cell receptor beta chains listed below, sequenced in a study of T-cell reconstitution after alpha-beta-depleted transplantation in children. Using unique molecular identifiers, the investigators prepared the TCRbeta library. TCRdb called the PCR reads again in MiXCR, with one record for every CDR3 protein. This table has about 200,000 distinct CDR3 sequences, 5.5% to 7% appearing once. The material sequenced was PBMCs, taken before TCRalphabeta/CD19-depleted stem cell transplant. Source of these receptors: a boy aged 2-9 years with acute lymphoblastic leukemia, due to receive a stem cell transplant.

This clonotype occurred many times. This chain links TRBV28 with TRBJ2-7, with 7 bases fitting TRBD1. CDR1 MDHEN and CDR2 SYDVKM come from the germline V gene. The CDR3 extends over 16 amino acids. V trimming: 3 bases; J trimming: 4 bases; junction bases outside the gene matches: 12. CDR3 sequence: CASSFDRERFDYEQYF. CDR3 coding DNA: TGTGCCAGCAGTTTCGACAGGGAAAGGTTTGATTACGAGCAGTACTTC. Full variable domain (rest looked up from reference TRBV28 and TRBJ2-7): DVKVTQSSRYLVKRTGEKVFLECVQDMDHENMFWYRQDPGLGLRLIYFSYDVKMKEKGDIPEGYSVSREKKERFSLILESASTNQTSMYLCASSFDRERFDYEQYFGPGTRLTVT.

In this sample, this clonotype turned up many times. This sequence joins TRBV11-2 and TRBJ2-1; 7 nucleotides align to TRBD2. The V and J ends lost 1 base and 7 bases, in that order; junction bases with no gene match: 10. CDR1 and CDR2 (germline): SGHAT, FQNNGV. This CDR3 comprises 16 residues. The CDR3: CASSLGVSGTRNEQFF. In nucleotides, the CDR3 is TGTGCCAGCAGCTTAGGGGTCAGCGGGACTCGGAATGAGCAGTTCTTC.

This clonotype was detected many times. The genes are TRBV15 and TRBJ2-3, with D hard to call. Per the germline V gene, CDR1 is LNHNV and CDR2 is YYDKDF (reference sequence). V shed 3 bases and J shed 4 bases, with 17 bases lying between them. This CDR3 region has 16 residues. CDR3 nucleotides: TGTGCCACCAGCAGCCCGCCCGAAGTAGGCTCAGATACGCAGTATTTT. Translation gives CATSSPPEVGSDTQYF.

The table lists this clonotype with a few counts. The chain couples TRBV20-1 to TRBJ1-2; D is unclear. CDR1 is DFQATT and CDR2 is SNEGSKA in the germline V gene (reference sequence). The V end was cut by 6 bases, the J end by 4 bases, with 9 bases between. The CDR3 is 11 amino acids. The CDR3 nucleotides are TGCAGTGCCCCGGGGTCCTATGGCTACACCTTC. Translated: CSAPGSYGYTF.

At least ten counts were recorded for this clonotype. The V and J genes are TRBV28 and TRBJ2-1; perhaps D is TRBD1 or TRBD2 (6 bases each). Per germline, CDR1 MDHEN and CDR2 SYDVKM. CDR3 size: 15 residues. V was cut by 5 bases and J by 3 bases, with 14 bases left in between. Here the CDR3 DNA reads TGTGCCAGCAGTCCCACAGGGCGGGACTACAATGAGCAGTTCTTC. Translated, it gives CASSPTGRDYNEQFF.

The sample holds many counts of this clonotype. The CDR3 loop reads CASSLGAEQFF. As DNA, the CDR3 is TGTGCCAGCAGCTTAGGTGCTGAGCAGTTCTTC. The chain uses TRBV7-8 and TRBJ2-1; D is ambiguous. The CDR3 loop spans 11 amino acids. V was trimmed by 1 base and J by 9 bases, leaving 4 bases between them. From germline, CDR1 is SGHVS and CDR2 FQNEAQ. Full variable domain (outside the CDR3, taken from reference TRBV7-8 and TRBJ2-1): GAGVSQSPRYKVAKRGQDVALRCDPISGHVSLFWYQQALGQGPEFLTYFQNEAQLDKSGLPSDRFFAERPEGSVSTLKIQRTQQEDSAVYLCASSLGAEQFFGPGTRLTVL.

This clonotype was recorded many times. The genes are TRBV5-1 and TRBJ2-1; D tentatively fits TRBD1 or TRBD2 (5 bases each). V lost 5 bases and J lost 12, with 24 bases in between. There are 15 residues in the CDR3. Germline V gives CDR1 SGHRS, CDR2 YFSETQ. The CDR3 nucleotides read TGCGCCAGCAGATTATCCCGGGACGGCCAGTCGGGGCAGTTCTTC. Protein sequence: CASRLSRDGQSGQFF.

This clonotype has a count of ten or more. The chain combines TRBV28 with TRBJ2-5, with D unclear. The germline V gene encodes CDR1 MDHEN and CDR2 SYDVKM. V gave up 8 bases and J gave up 0 bases, with 19 bases separating them. The CDR3 covers 16 residues. CDR3 sequence: CASHPFQRNYQETQYF. CDR3 in DNA: TGTGCCAGCCATCCCTTTCAACGGAACTACCAAGAGACCCAGTACTTC.

Remarks on this clonotype: Just one base apart from a much larger clone, this may be a read error. The chain has TRBV7-6 and TRBJ1-1, with TRBD1 matching 7 bases. Per germline, CDR1 SGHVS and CDR2 FNYEAQ. After removal of 2 bases from V and 7 bases from J, the junction contained 10 bases not matched to a gene. There are 15 residues in the CDR3. The CDR3 nucleotides read TGTGCCAGCAGCTTAAAGCGACAGGGACTAAGTGAAGCTTTCTTT. Translating gives CASSLKRQGLSEAFF.

The CDR3 spells CSARGVREQYF. The CDR3 bases are TGCAGTGCTAGAGGAGTACGCGAGCAGTACTTC. V is TRBV20-1 and J is TRBJ2-7; D gene uncertain. With 1 base removed from V and 6 bases from J, the gap between germline ends came to 7 bases. The CDR3 has 11 residues. Germline assignment: CDR1 DFQATT and CDR2 SNEGSKA (reference sequence).

This clonotype was detected only a few times. The chain joins TRBV28 to TRBJ2-5; 8 bases map to TRBD1. This CDR3 region has 15 residues. CDR1 MDHEN and CDR2 SYDVKM come from the germline V gene. The ends lost 6 bases at V and 8 bases at J; junction bases unmatched: 14. CDR3: CASSLVQGAKETQYF. The DNA of the CDR3 is TGTGCCAGCAGCCTCGTGCAGGGGGCTAAGGAAACCCAGTACTTC.

This clonotype was recorded many times. The chain is built from TRBV28 and TRBJ2-7; maybe TRBD1 (5 bases). Germline V gene sequence: CDR1 MDHEN, CDR2 SYDVKM. Trimming left V 7 bases short and J 1 base short, with 23 bases between. The CDR3 covers 17 residues. The CDR3 coding sequence is TGTGCCAGCATTCCCCCCGGCGCTTCTGGGGCTTCCTACGAGCAGTACTTC. Its translation: CASIPPGASGASYEQYF.

This clonotype was detected ten times or more. CDR3: CSVVGGKDTEAFF. The CDR3 bases are TGCAGCGTTGTTGGGGGGAAGGACACTGAAGCTTTCTTT. This chain joins TRBV29-1 and TRBJ1-1, with D possibly being TRBD1 (5 bases). The CDR3 extends over 13 amino acids. The germline CDR1 and CDR2 sequences are SQVTM and ANQGSEA. The ends were cut back, 4 bases at V and 3 bases at J, with 12 bases in the middle.

This clonotype was detected only a few times. V usage is TRBV6-2 or TRBV6-3 and J usage is TRBJ2-7; D not certain. Trimming removed 5 bases from V and 0 bases from J, with 11 bases in between. The CDR3 loop spans 14 amino acids. CDR1 and CDR2 (germline): MNHEY, SVGEGT. This CDR3 is CASSRVSDSYEQYF. The CDR3 DNA sequence: TGTGCCAGCAGTAGGGTATCGGACTCCTACGAGCAGTACTTC.

The chain employs TRBV7-2 and TRBJ2-3; D is perhaps TRBD1 (5 bases). The CDR3 spans 16 residues. The V end was cut by 5 bases, the J end by 5 bases, with 20 bases between. CDR1 is SGHTA and CDR2 is FQGNSA in the germline V gene. CDR3 loop: CASSPGSWQGIDTQYF. The CDR3 nucleotides are TGTGCCAGCAGCCCCGGCTCCTGGCAGGGAATAGATACGCAGTATTTT.

Of note for this clonotype: A much larger clone lies one base from this, so it may be a read error. The chain links TRBV29-1 to TRBJ2-7; D is perhaps TRBD1 (5 bases). Germline-derived CDR1 and CDR2 are SQVTM and ANQGSEA. The V end lost 8 bases, the J end lost 3 bases, and 11 bases lay between the germline ends. There are 11 residues in the CDR3. The CDR3 region is CSISRGYEQYF. The CDR3 DNA reads as TGCAGCATATCTAGGGGCTACGAGCAGTACTTC.

The chain links TRBV10-2 to TRBJ2-7; tentative D call: TRBD1 (5 bases). The CDR3 runs to 13 residues. Germline V gene data show CDR1 as WSHSY and CDR2 as SAAADI. V dropped 7 bases and J dropped 3 bases, with 13 bases sitting between them. This chain's CDR3 is CASMLDKIYEQYF. CDR3 sequence (DNA): TGCGCCAGCATGTTGGACAAAATCTACGAGCAGTACTTC.

The V and J genes are TRBV5-1 and TRBJ1-2, with D possibly being TRBD1 (5 bases). This CDR3 is built from 13 residues. V dropped 7 bases and J dropped 8 bases, with 18 bases sitting between them. CDR1 and CDR2 from the germline V gene are SGHRS and YFSETQ. The CDR3 reads CASALTRDSGYTF. CDR3 DNA sequence: TGCGCCAGCGCTTTAACACGGGACTCGGGCTACACCTTC. The entire variable domain, with the rest obtained from reference TRBV5-1 and TRBJ1-2, is as follows: KAGVTQTPRYLIKTRGQQVTLSCSPISGHRSVSWYQQTPGQGLQFLFEYFSETQRNKGNFPGRFSGRQFSNSRSEMNVSTLELGDSALYLCASALTRDSGYTFGSGTRLTVV.

In its sample, this clonotype was seen many times. This chain links TRBV6-2 or TRBV6-3 with TRBJ2-7; D not resolved. The V gene's germline CDR1 is MNHEY and CDR2 SVGEGT. Trimming shortened V by 4 bases and J by 3 bases, and 7 bases separated the two germline ends. This CDR3 has 12 amino acids. CDR3 amino acids: CASSFGDYEQYF. CDR3 coding DNA: TGTGCCAGCAGTTTTGGAGACTACGAGCAGTACTTC.

The sample holds many counts of this clonotype. The gene calls are TRBV5-1 and TRBJ1-1; 7 bases fit TRBD1. The germline CDR1 and CDR2 sequences are SGHRS and YFSETQ. With 2 bases clipped from V and 5 bases from J, the junction kept 6 bases outside the gene matches. CDR3 length equals 14 residues. This chain's CDR3 is CASSLLQGSTEAFF. Here the CDR3 DNA reads TGCGCCAGCAGCTTACTACAGGGGAGTACTGAAGCTTTCTTT. Combining the CDR3 with reference TRBV5-1 and TRBJ1-1 gives the whole variable domain KAGVTQTPRYLIKTRGQQVTLSCSPISGHRSVSWYQQTPGQGLQFLFEYFSETQRNKGNFPGRFSGRQFSNSRSEMNVSTLELGDSALYLCASSLLQGSTEAFFGQGTRLTVV.

This clonotype showed up just a few times. The chain joins TRBV4-1 to TRBJ2-5; D is perhaps TRBD2 (6 bases). Trimming pared 4 bases from V and 2 bases from J, leaving 17 bases between. The germline V gene encodes CDR1 MGHRA and CDR2 YSYEKL. The CDR3 has 16 residues. The CDR3: CASSRDGGALQETQYF. The CDR3 nucleotides read TGCGCCAGCAGCCGGGATGGCGGGGCATTGCAAGAGACCCAGTACTTC.

Many counts were recorded for this clonotype. The chain couples TRBV29-1 to TRBJ1-1; D not certain. With 2 bases removed from V and 11 bases from J, the gap between germline ends came to 12 bases. Looked up from germline, CDR1 is SQVTM and CDR2 is ANQGSEA. CDR3 length: 11 residues. CDR3 bases: TGCAGCGTTGAAAAGCAGCCTGGGGCTTTCTTT. Translating it yields CSVEKQPGAFF.

V and J are TRBV3-1 and TRBJ2-3; 7 nucleotides align to TRBD2. CDR3 size: 14 residues. CDR1 is LGHDT, CDR2 YNNKEL, per germline (reference sequence). With 1 base clipped from V and 4 bases from J, the junction kept 2 bases outside the gene matches. The CDR3 protein is CASSQGTRPDTQYF. CDR3 coding DNA: TGTGCCAGCAGCCAAGGGACTAGACCAGATACGCAGTATTTT.